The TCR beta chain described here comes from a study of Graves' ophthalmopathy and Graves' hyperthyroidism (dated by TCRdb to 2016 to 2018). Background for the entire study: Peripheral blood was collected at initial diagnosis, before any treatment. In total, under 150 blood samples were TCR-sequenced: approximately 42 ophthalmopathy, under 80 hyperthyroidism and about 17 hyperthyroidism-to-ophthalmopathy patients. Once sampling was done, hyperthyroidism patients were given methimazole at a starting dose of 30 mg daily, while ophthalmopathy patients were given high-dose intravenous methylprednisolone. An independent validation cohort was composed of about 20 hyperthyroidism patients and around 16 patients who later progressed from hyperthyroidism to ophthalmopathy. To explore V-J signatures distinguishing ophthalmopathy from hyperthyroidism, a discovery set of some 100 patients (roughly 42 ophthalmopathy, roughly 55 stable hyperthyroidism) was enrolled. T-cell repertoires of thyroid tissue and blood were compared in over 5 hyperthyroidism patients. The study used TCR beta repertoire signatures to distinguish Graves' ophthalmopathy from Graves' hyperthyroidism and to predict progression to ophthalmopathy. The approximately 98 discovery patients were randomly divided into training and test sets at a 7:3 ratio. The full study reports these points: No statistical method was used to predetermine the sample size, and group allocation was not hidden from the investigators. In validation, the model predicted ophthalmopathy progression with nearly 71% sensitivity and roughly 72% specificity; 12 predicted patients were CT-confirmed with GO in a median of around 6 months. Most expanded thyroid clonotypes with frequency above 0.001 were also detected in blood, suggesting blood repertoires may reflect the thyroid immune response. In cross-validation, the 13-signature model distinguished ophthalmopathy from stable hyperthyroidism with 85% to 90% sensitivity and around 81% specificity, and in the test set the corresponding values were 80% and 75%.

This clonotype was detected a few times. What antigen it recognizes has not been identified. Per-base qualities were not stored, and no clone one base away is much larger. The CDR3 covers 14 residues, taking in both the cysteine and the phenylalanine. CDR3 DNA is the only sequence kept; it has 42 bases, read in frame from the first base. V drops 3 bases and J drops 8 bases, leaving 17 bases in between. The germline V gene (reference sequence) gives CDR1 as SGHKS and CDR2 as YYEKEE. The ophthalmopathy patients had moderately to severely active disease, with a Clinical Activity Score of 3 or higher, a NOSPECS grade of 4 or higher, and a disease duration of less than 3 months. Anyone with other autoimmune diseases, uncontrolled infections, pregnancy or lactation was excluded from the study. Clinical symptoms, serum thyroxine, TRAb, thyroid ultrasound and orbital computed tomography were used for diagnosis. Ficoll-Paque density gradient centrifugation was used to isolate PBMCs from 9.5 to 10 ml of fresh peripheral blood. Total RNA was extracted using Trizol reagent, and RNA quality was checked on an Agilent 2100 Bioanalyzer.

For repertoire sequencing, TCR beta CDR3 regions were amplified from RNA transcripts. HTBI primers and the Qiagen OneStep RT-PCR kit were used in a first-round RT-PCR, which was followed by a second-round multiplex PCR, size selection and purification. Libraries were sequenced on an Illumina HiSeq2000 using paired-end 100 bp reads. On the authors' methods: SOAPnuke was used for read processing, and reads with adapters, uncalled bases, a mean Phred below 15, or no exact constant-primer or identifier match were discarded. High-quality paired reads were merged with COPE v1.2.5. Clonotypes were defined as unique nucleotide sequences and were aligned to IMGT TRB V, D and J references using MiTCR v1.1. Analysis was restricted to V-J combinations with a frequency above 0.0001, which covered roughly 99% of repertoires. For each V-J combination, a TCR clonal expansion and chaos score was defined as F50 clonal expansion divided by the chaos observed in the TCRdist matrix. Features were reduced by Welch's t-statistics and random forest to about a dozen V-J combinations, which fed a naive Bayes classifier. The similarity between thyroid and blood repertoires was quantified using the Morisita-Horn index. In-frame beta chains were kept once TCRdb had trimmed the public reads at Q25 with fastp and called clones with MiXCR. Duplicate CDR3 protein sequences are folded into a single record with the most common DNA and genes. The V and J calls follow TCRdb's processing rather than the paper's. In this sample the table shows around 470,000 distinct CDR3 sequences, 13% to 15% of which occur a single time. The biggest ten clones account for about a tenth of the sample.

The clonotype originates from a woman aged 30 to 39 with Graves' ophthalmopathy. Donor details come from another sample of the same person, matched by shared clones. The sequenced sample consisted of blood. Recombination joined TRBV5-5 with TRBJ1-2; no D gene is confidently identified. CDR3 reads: CASSWDRRLGGYTF. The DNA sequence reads TGTGCCAGCAGCTGGGATAGGAGGCTTGGGGGCTACACCTTC.